This T cell receptor beta chain was found in a study of blood T cell repertoires in COVID-19. At the level of the study: COVID-19 samples, acute and convalescent, were from the United States, Italy and Spain.

The CDR3 consists of 13 residues. With V trimmed by 6 bases and J by 4 bases, 4 bases remained unmatched. The germline V gene encodes CDR1 KGHSH and CDR2 LQKENI. Followed over time, Seattle patients had been enrolled while infection was active. How the authors handled the data: Quantification of nucleated cells was approximated via reference gene primer amplification. Only in-frame clones appear in the TCRdb table, and some are missing; sequencing was by immunoSEQ multiplex PCR. Clone size and the V and J calls come from that table; the DNA yielded D and trimming. The profile shows roughly 150,000 clones, roughly four fifths of them singletons.

The receptor comes from a woman at least 80 years old with COVID-19, enrolled during active disease. Specimen: peripheral blood. The rearrangement links TRBV18 to TRBJ1-2; 8 bases map to TRBD1. CDR3: CASSYDRGYGYTF. CDR3 sequence (DNA): TGTGCCAGCTCCTACGACAGGGGCTATGGCTACACCTTC.